Shown below are 26 T cell receptor beta chains from a single sample sequenced in a study of blood T cell repertoires in COVID-19. Sequenced by immunoSEQ multiplex PCR; TCRdb stores in-frame clones only, minus some. In the table there are about 400,000 clones, roughly 87% of which are singletons. Source material: PBMCs or T cells enriched from blood (not recorded which). The receptors were sampled from a woman between 18 and 30 years old with acute COVID-19.

This sequence joins TRBV5-1 and TRBJ2-7, with D possibly TRBD1 on 6 matching bases. The CDR3 loop spans 12 amino acids. Germline CDR1 is SGHRS and CDR2 is YFSETQ. V lost 5 bases, J lost 8 bases, and 14 bases lay in between. The CDR3 reads CASSWDTEQQYF. As DNA, the CDR3 is TGCGCCAGCAGTTGGGACACGGAACAGCAGTACTTC.

Only a few counts were recorded for this clone. The J gene is TRBJ1-1, the V gene TRBV7-9; 9 bases match TRBD1. Germline assignment: CDR1 SEHNR and CDR2 FQNEAQ (reference sequence). CDR3 length: 15 amino acids. V shed 5 bases, J shed 4 bases, and the junction held 8 bases outside the gene matches. The CDR3 DNA sequence: TGTGCCAGCAGCCACGCCGGGACAGGGCTCACTGAAGCTTTCTTT. Residues: CASSHAGTGLTEAFF.

J is TRBJ2-7 and V is TRBV5-4; D is possibly TRBD2 (6 bases). The CDR3 contains 14 residues. The V gene lost 4 bases and the J gene lost 6 bases, with 17 bases spanning the gap. Per germline, CDR1 SGHNT and CDR2 YYREEE (reference sequence). CDR3 residues: CASSRDLGMGEQYF. The CDR3 DNA sequence: TGTGCCAGCAGCCGGGACTTAGGTATGGGCGAGCAGTACTTC. Full variable domain (outside the CDR3, taken from reference TRBV5-4 and TRBJ2-7): ETGVTQSPTHLIKTRGQQVTLRCSSQSGHNTVSWYQQALGQGPQFIFQYYREEENGRGNFPPRFSGLQFPNYSSELNVNALELDDSALYLCASSRDLGMGEQYFGPGTRLTVT.

This clone was seen more than once but under ten times. DNA of the CDR3: TGTGCCAGCAGCCGGGACAGCTTTTTCGAAAAACTGTTTTTT. It is translated as CASSRDSFFEKLFF. The V call is TRBV6-5, the J call TRBJ1-4, with 7 nucleotides matching TRBD1. Germline V gene data show CDR1 as MNHEY and CDR2 as SVGAGI. Trimming cost V 6 bases and J 8 bases; bases outside gene matches: 9. The CDR3 contains 14 residues.

The J gene is TRBJ2-7, the V gene TRBV7-2; D gene uncertain. Per the germline V gene, CDR1 is SGHTA and CDR2 is FQGNSA. The CDR3 has 13 amino acids. Trimming took off 2 bases at V and 3 bases at J, with 8 bases between the two ends. The CDR3 DNA follows: TGTGCCAGCAGCTTAAACGGGTTCTACGAGCAGTACTTC. This encodes CASSLNGFYEQYF. Variable domain in full (rest from reference TRBV7-2 and TRBJ2-7): GAGVSQSPSNKVTEKGKDVELRCDPISGHTALYWYRQSLGQGLEFLIYFQGNSAPDKSGLPSDRFSAERTGGSVSTLTIQRTQQEDSAVYLCASSLNGFYEQYFGPGTRLTVT.

The chain recombines TRBV5-4 with TRBJ2-3; D possibly corresponds to TRBD2 (7 bases). This CDR3 is built from 14 residues. The V and J ends lost 5 bases and 4 bases respectively, with 14 bases between them. Germline lookup yields CDR1 SGHNT and CDR2 YYREEE (reference sequence). CDR3 loop: CASSPGGLSDTQYF. The CDR3 DNA is TGTGCCAGCAGTCCGGGGGGCCTATCAGATACGCAGTATTTT.

The V call is TRBV15, the J call TRBJ1-1, with unresolved D. The germline CDR1 and CDR2 sequences are LNHNV and YYDKDF (reference sequence). The CDR3 is 13 amino acids. V lost 3 bases to trimming and J lost 2 bases, with 7 bases between them. In DNA, the CDR3 is TGTGCCACCAGCAGGACTGAAAACACTGAAGCTTTCTTT. This codes for CATSRTENTEAFF.

This clone occurred once. V and J are TRBV2 and TRBJ2-5; D is unresolved. With 4 bases removed from V and 4 bases from J, the gap between germline ends came to 13 bases. Germline values: CDR1 SNHLY, CDR2 FYNNEI. This CDR3 is 14 amino acids long. The CDR3 is CASSVYFQPETQYF. The CDR3 region has the DNA TGTGCCAGCAGTGTTTACTTCCAACCAGAGACCCAGTACTTC.

This chain uses TRBV6-5 with TRBJ1-2, with a possible D match to TRBD1 (5 bases). Germline V lookup: CDR1 MNHEY, CDR2 SVGAGI. Trimming took 6 bases from V and 2 from J, leaving 13 bases between them. The CDR3 has 14 residues. CDR3 nucleotide sequence: TGTGCCAGCAGCAAAACTCGGGGGAACTATGGCTACACCTTC. Its translation: CASSKTRGNYGYTF.

The rearrangement links TRBV24-1 to TRBJ2-1, with TRBD1 as a possible D gene (5 bases). This CDR3 has 14 residues. The V gene lost 4 bases and the J gene lost 4 bases, with 10 bases spanning the gap. The germline V gene has CDR1 KGHDR and CDR2 SFDVKD. The chain's CDR3 is CATSDRTTYNEQFF. DNA for the CDR3: TGTGCCACCAGTGACCGGACAACATACAATGAGCAGTTCTTC.

V usage is TRBV5-1 and J usage is TRBJ1-1; TRBD1 is a possible D gene (5 bases). Germline V gene sequence: CDR1 SGHRS, CDR2 YFSETQ. V gave up 4 bases and J gave up 1 base, with 14 bases separating them. The CDR3 is 15 amino acids. Written as DNA, the CDR3 is TGCGCCAGCAGCCAACAATACAGGTCGAACACTGAAGCTTTCTTT. Protein product: CASSQQYRSNTEAFF.

This rearrangement joins TRBV19 to TRBJ1-1, with D unclear. The CDR3 contains 13 residues. Germline V CDR1 and CDR2: LNHDA, SQIVND (reference sequence). The ends were cut back, 10 bases at V and 0 bases at J, with 12 bases in the middle. The CDR3 coding sequence is TGTGCCACCCACACCCCAATGAACACTGAAGCTTTCTTT. It yields the protein CATHTPMNTEAFF.

V gene TRBV3-1 (or the pseudogene TRBV3-2) combines with J gene TRBJ1-1; 7 nucleotides align to TRBD1. Germline V gene lookup returns CDR1 LGHDT and CDR2 YNNKEL (reference sequence). The CDR3 is 13 amino acids. The J segment lost 3 bases and the V segment lost 4 bases, leaving 2 bases of the junction unmatched. The CDR3, as DNA: TGTGCCAGCAGCCGTCAGGGGGACACTGAAGCTTTCTTT. Protein: CASSRQGDTEAFF.

This rearrangement joins TRBV11-2 to TRBJ1-2; D gene ambiguous. Between the trimmed V and J ends, which lost 0 bases and 6 bases, there was a span of 8 bases. The CDR3 has 13 amino acids. Germline values: CDR1 SGHAT, CDR2 FQNNGV. The CDR3 DNA follows: TGTGCCAGCAGCTTAGATTTCGGGAATGGCTACACCTTC. It codes for CASSLDFGNGYTF.

The chain uses TRBV5-1 and TRBJ1-1; D unclear. Trimming cost V 2 bases and J 1 base, with 6 bases left between them. The CDR3 spans 13 residues. Per germline, CDR1 SGHRS and CDR2 YFSETQ. The CDR3 region has the DNA TGCGCCAGCAGCTTTTCGGGGAACACTGAAGCTTTCTTT. Encoded protein: CASSFSGNTEAFF.

The chain combines TRBV18 with TRBJ1-4, with D tentatively TRBD1 (5 bases). Germline loops: CDR1 KGHSH, CDR2 LQKENI. Trimming stripped 1 base from V and 3 bases from J, with 9 bases between. The CDR3 is made up of 15 amino acids. The CDR3 reads CASSPQGFANEKLFF. CDR3 in DNA: TGTGCCAGCTCACCACAGGGGTTCGCTAATGAAAAACTGTTTTTT.

CDR3: CASSPSGGGGEKLFF. Here the CDR3 DNA reads TGCGCCAGCAGCCCCTCCGGGGGAGGTGGTGAAAAACTGTTTTTT. The genes are TRBV4-3 and TRBJ1-4; D perhaps matches TRBD1 (5 bases). V lost 4 bases and J lost 7, with 16 bases in between. There are 15 residues in the CDR3. The germline CDR1 and CDR2 sequences are LGHNA and YSLEER.

The chain employs TRBV10-2 and TRBJ1-1; D is perhaps TRBD1 (6 bases). The ends were cut back, 2 bases at V and 4 bases at J, with 11 bases in the middle. This CDR3 is built from 14 residues. Looked up from germline, CDR1 is WSHSY and CDR2 is SAAADI. CDR3 sequence: CASSETGPSTEAFF. The CDR3 DNA reads as TGCGCCAGCAGTGAGACAGGGCCGAGCACTGAAGCTTTCTTT.

The V call is TRBV7-9, the J call TRBJ2-7, with TRBD2 as a possible D gene (6 bases). The germline V and J ends were trimmed by 3 bases and 2 bases, with 17 bases remaining between them. Germline V gene sequence: CDR1 SEHNR, CDR2 FQNEAQ (reference sequence). CDR3 length equals 16 residues. CDR3 residues: CASSFRLGLGPYEQYF. In DNA, the CDR3 is TGTGCCAGCAGCTTCCGTCTGGGACTTGGCCCCTACGAGCAGTACTTC.

The rearrangement joins TRBV29-1 to TRBJ1-2; D not certain. Trimming removed 4 bases at V and 6 bases at J, with 6 bases between. In germline, CDR1 is SQVTM, CDR2 ANQGSEA. The CDR3 loop spans 10 amino acids. In nucleotides, the CDR3 is TGCAGCGTTGCCCTTAATGGCTACACCTTC. Translation gives CSVALNGYTF.

V gene TRBV3-1 (or the pseudogene TRBV3-2) combines with J gene TRBJ1-5; 8 bases match TRBD1. The J segment lost 7 bases and the V segment lost 4 bases, leaving 9 bases of the junction unmatched. The CDR3 contains 15 residues. Per germline, CDR1 LGHDT and CDR2 YNNKEL (reference sequence). CDR3 nucleotides: TGTGCCAGCAGCCCCGGACAGGGAGGGTTGCAGCCCCAGCATTTT. It specifies CASSPGQGGLQPQHF.

V and J are TRBV27 and TRBJ2-1, with 14 positions matching TRBD2. Unmatched junction bases numbered 4, after V lost 5 bases and J lost 7 bases. The length of the CDR3 is 15 residues. The germline V gene has CDR1 MNHEY and CDR2 SMNVEV (reference sequence). The CDR3 here is CASSLRTSGGNEQFF. The CDR3, as DNA: TGTGCCAGCAGTCTTAGGACTAGCGGGGGGAATGAGCAGTTCTTC.

In this sample, this clone turned up a few times. This sequence joins TRBV25-1 and TRBJ1-2, with a possible D match to TRBD1 (5 bases). With 8 bases removed from V and 2 bases from J, the gap between germline ends came to 9 bases. CDR3 length: 12 amino acids. Germline V CDR1 and CDR2: MGHDK, SYGVNS. The CDR3 loop reads CASVAGNYGYTF. CDR3 bases: TGTGCCAGCGTTGCAGGGAACTATGGCTACACCTTC.

The chain joins TRBV2 to TRBJ1-4; D perhaps matches TRBD1 (5 bases). CDR1 is SNHLY and CDR2 is FYNNEI in the germline V gene. V was pared by 0 bases and J by 5 bases, with 13 bases between. The CDR3 contains 16 residues. CDR3 amino acids: CASSEALRGLNEKLFF. The CDR3 nucleotides read TGTGCCAGCAGTGAAGCGCTTCGGGGACTCAATGAAAAACTGTTTTTT.

The J gene is TRBJ1-6, the V gene TRBV20-1; D is undetermined. The CDR3 is 15 residues long. The V and J ends lost 3 bases and 9 bases respectively, with 18 bases between them. Germline CDR1 DFQATT, CDR2 SNEGSKA (reference sequence). The CDR3 loop is CSASSGQARGSPLHF. In DNA, the CDR3 is TGCAGTGCTAGTTCCGGGCAGGCTCGGGGTTCACCCCTCCACTTT.

V usage is TRBV24-1 and J usage is TRBJ2-1; 9 bases map to TRBD2. The junction had 6 bases not matched to a gene; V was cut back by 3 bases and J by 7 bases. CDR1 is KGHDR and CDR2 is SFDVKD in the germline V gene. This CDR3 is 15 amino acids long. For the CDR3, the DNA is TGTGCCACCAGTGATGCCGGGACTAGCTTGAATGAGCAGTTCTTC. It encodes CATSDAGTSLNEQFF.